The next 12 T cell receptor beta chains were all read from a single sample in a study of low-dose radiotherapy and immunotherapy resistance in tumors. With TRAV- and TRBV-specific primers, first-strand cDNA was made, covering the alpha and beta chains. Amplification of TCRs used a constant-region primer and V-primer adapter for about 21 PCR cycles. Using its own MiXCR run on the reads, TCRdb lists one record per CDR3 protein. The data show about 10,000 distinct CDR3 sequences, approximately 55% seen once. These receptors were taken from a human donor with advanced metastatic prostate, ovarian, gallbladder or colorectal cancer (not recorded which). This table probably holds off-target reads from a library built for another chain.

The CDR3 sequence is CASSRYGELFF. The CDR3 DNA follows: TGTGCCAGCAGCCGATACGGGGAGCTGTTTTTT. The gene calls are TRBV14 and TRBJ2-2; the D is unclear. The V and J ends lost 4 bases and 7 bases respectively, with 4 bases between them. The CDR3 is 11 residues long. Germline loops: CDR1 SGHDN, CDR2 FVKESK. Using reference TRBV14 and TRBJ2-2 for the parts outside the CDR3, the full variable domain is EAGVTQFPSHSVIEKGQTVTLRCDPISGHDNLYWYRRVMGKEIKFLLHFVKESKQDESGMPNNRFLAERTGGTYSTLKVQPAELEDSGVYFCASSRYGELFFGEGSRLTVL.

The chain carries TRBV9 and TRBJ1-2; 8 nucleotides agree with TRBD1. V shed 6 bases, J shed 3 bases, and the junction held 10 bases outside the gene matches. CDR3 size: 15 residues. CDR1 and CDR2 (germline): SGDLS, YYNGEE. The DNA of the CDR3 is TGTGCCAGCACCCCCTGGACAGGGATGTACTATGGCTACACCTTC. Protein sequence: CASTPWTGMYYGYTF.

This clonotype was picked up a small number of times. The chain is built from TRBV5-5 and TRBJ2-1, with D perhaps TRBD1 (6 bases). Germline V CDR1 and CDR2: SGHKS, YYEKEE (reference sequence). The CDR3 consists of 15 residues. V gave up 0 bases and J gave up 9 bases, with 16 bases separating them. The CDR3 DNA sequence: TGTGCCAGCAGCTTGGGTAGGACCTCAGGGGCTGAGCAGTTCTTC. Translation: CASSLGRTSGAEQFF.

The rearrangement uses TRBV9 and TRBJ1-4; D unresolved. The V gene's germline CDR1 is SGDLS and CDR2 YYNGEE. The CDR3 runs to 12 residues. V was pared by 3 bases and J by 3 bases, with 3 bases between. Here the CDR3 reads CASSGPNEKLFF. The CDR3 bases are TGTGCCAGCAGCGGGCCTAATGAAAAACTGTTTTTT.

The chain has TRBV29-1 and TRBJ1-1, with 7 bases that match TRBD1. With V trimmed by 6 bases and J by 7 bases, 8 bases remained unmatched. CDR1 is SQVTM, CDR2 ANQGSEA, per germline. This CDR3 has 12 amino acids. CDR3: CSVKPGQLEAFF. CDR3 sequence (DNA): TGCAGCGTGAAACCGGGACAGCTTGAAGCTTTCTTT.

This chain uses TRBV15 with TRBJ1-1; 9 nucleotides align to TRBD1. The CDR3 totals 15 residues. Germline V gene sequence: CDR1 LNHNV, CDR2 YYDKDF (reference sequence). J was trimmed by 7 bases and V by 0 bases; bases with no gene match: 6. The CDR3 spells CATSRDHRGHDEAFF. DNA for the CDR3: TGTGCCACCAGCAGAGATCACAGGGGGCATGATGAAGCTTTCTTT.

In its sample, this clonotype was seen a few times. V gene TRBV20-1 combines with J gene TRBJ2-2, with 8 bases lining up with TRBD1. Germline-derived CDR1 and CDR2 are DFQATT and SNEGSKA (reference sequence). V trimming: 5 bases; J trimming: 5 bases; junction bases outside the gene matches: 7. This CDR3 is built from 14 residues. The chain's CDR3 is CSAPHRGSTGELFF. The DNA of the CDR3 is TGCAGTGCTCCCCACAGGGGGAGTACCGGGGAGCTGTTTTTT.

This chain uses TRBV3-1 with TRBJ1-2; D is unclear. V was cut by 0 bases and J by 4 bases, with 15 bases left in between. There are 16 residues in the CDR3. Germline lookup yields CDR1 LGHDT and CDR2 YNNKEL (reference sequence). CDR3 residues: CASSQDYVGGGYGYTF. The CDR3 nucleotides are TGTGCCAGCAGCCAAGATTACGTTGGCGGAGGCTATGGCTACACCTTC.

This rearrangement joins TRBV2 to TRBJ2-1, with a possible D match to TRBD2 (5 bases). The V gene lost 6 bases and the J gene lost 10 bases, with 13 bases spanning the gap. The germline gives CDR1 SNHLY, CDR2 FYNNEI. This CDR3 comprises 12 residues. This CDR3 is CASRDPLAEQFF. The CDR3 DNA is TGTGCCAGCAGAGACCCCCTAGCAGAGCAGTTCTTC. Combining the CDR3 with reference TRBV2 and TRBJ2-1 gives the whole variable domain EPEVTQTPSHQVTQMGQEVILRCVPISNHLYFYWYRQILGQKVEFLVSFYNNEISEKSEIFDDQFSVERPDGSNFTLKIRSTKLEDSAMYFCASRDPLAEQFFGPGTRLTVL.

The chain combines TRBV13 with TRBJ2-1; no reliable D call. The CDR3 sequence is 15 residues long. The V end lost 4 bases, the J end lost 5 bases, and 15 bases lay between the germline ends. From germline, CDR1 is PRHDT and CDR2 FYEKMQ (reference sequence). The CDR3 sequence: CASSSFRARNNEQFF. The CDR3 coding sequence is TGTGCCAGCAGCTCCTTCCGGGCCAGGAACAATGAGCAGTTCTTC.

The chain links TRBV15 to TRBJ2-7; TRBD1 aligns across 9 bases. The CDR3 totals 15 residues. V lost 3 bases and J lost 0; bases outside the gene matches: 3. From germline, CDR1 is LNHNV and CDR2 YYDKDF (reference sequence). The CDR3 DNA reads as TGTGCCACCAGCAGGCAGACAGGGGGCTCCTACGAGCAGTACTTC. Protein sequence: CATSRQTGGSYEQYF.

A single count supports this clonotype. The chain couples TRBV29-1 to TRBJ2-7; D is possibly TRBD1 or TRBD2 (5 bases each). V lost 6 bases and J lost 0, with 18 bases in between. This CDR3 comprises 15 residues. CDR1 is SQVTM and CDR2 is ANQGSEA in the germline V gene. In nucleotides, the CDR3 is TGCAGCGTCCCCAAAGCGGCAGGGATCTCCTACGAGCAGTACTTC. It is translated as CSVPKAAGISYEQYF.